This T cell receptor (beta chain) was observed in a study of control samples from healthy donors and cancer patients. The CDR3 sequence is 15 residues long. V lost 5 bases to trimming and J lost 4 bases; unmatched junction nucleotides: 11. CDR1 and CDR2 (germline): MNHEY, SVGAGI. Here immunoSEQ multiplex PCR was the method, and the copy in TCRdb shows in-frame clones only, minus some. The repertoire holds tens of thousands of clones, roughly 86% seen once, with around 6% in the top ten. The sequenced sample was blood. The gene calls are TRBV6-5 and TRBJ2-7; TRBD1 matches 7 bases. The receptor was derived from a man in his fifties in good health. The CDR3 protein is CASSRTGPILYEQYF. The DNA of the CDR3 is TGTGCCAGCAGTAGGACAGGACCGATTCTTTACGAGCAGTACTTC.